This TCR beta chain was found in a study of T-cell memory formation after mild COVID-19. Each CDR3 protein is one row after TCRdb ran MiXCR on the 5' RACE reads. The sample has roughly 370,000 distinct CDR3 sequences; 15% to 20% are singletons. Germline CDR1 SGHRS, CDR2 YFSETQ. V lost 7 bases, J lost 1 base, and 14 bases lay in between. This CDR3 is 14 amino acids long. Sequenced material: PBMCs or a T cell subset sorted from them (not recorded which). This receptor was obtained from a man aged 18 to 30 who had mild COVID-19 (a few samples of this study predate the infection). Cell type and time point are not known. The chain uses TRBV5-1 and TRBJ1-1; tentative D call: TRBD1 (5 bases). CDR3 amino acids: CASRSGATNTEAFF. The CDR3 DNA reads as TGCGCCAGCCGCTCCGGGGCGACGAACACTGAAGCTTTCTTT.